The text below deals with one T cell receptor (beta chain). The entry originates in a study of T cell responses to AZD1222 COVID-19 vaccine. Generated by immunoSEQ multiplex PCR, the TCRdb table keeps only in-frame clones and is missing some. This sample has roughly 130,000 clones, with approximately 85% found just once. The CDR3 totals 16 residues. The V gene's germline CDR1 is LGHDT and CDR2 YNNKEL (reference sequence). Trimming left V 1 base short and J 3 bases short, with 15 bases between. This TCR was sampled from an adult in good health. The gene calls are TRBV3-1 (or the pseudogene TRBV3-2) and TRBJ1-2; D ambiguous. Source: peripheral blood, taken on day 0 of AZD1222 vaccination. DNA of the CDR3: TGTGCCAGCAGCCAAGGATTGGGGAGAAGTGACTATGGCTACACCTTC. It yields the protein CASSQGLGRSDYGYTF.